This TCR beta chain originates from a study of blood T cell repertoires in COVID-19 (dated by TCRdb to about 2020). Background on the whole study: Collaborator samples came from the United States, Italy and Spain and covered acute and convalescent phases of COVID-19. The prospective study material was composed of cDNA or gDNA derived from T cells, B-cell-depleted T cells, or PBMCs. The dataset comprised deeply sampled blood TCRbeta repertoires from subjects exposed to, actively infected with, or recovered from COVID-19. The repertoires were released in a freely available public database intended as a resource for research on the immune response to SARS-CoV-2. Samples came from the ongoing ImmuneRACE study (first 160 participants) plus 1,254 subjects from 6 global collaborators. A de-identified subject ID, COVID-19 status, age in years and sex were almost always included in the sample metadata. HLA class I and class II types, where available, came from metadata supplied by the sample provider rather than from assay-based typing. Results the study describes overall, beyond this receptor: The quantity of clinical and demographic metadata differed by source and by participant and was supplied without curation.

TCRbeta CDR3 regions were amplified from genomic DNA by means of the immunoSEQ Assay, a bias-controlled multiplex PCR. On the study's bioinformatics: The number of nucleated cells in each sample was estimated by amplification of reference gene primers within the assay. To quantify the absolute abundance of each unique TCRbeta CDR3 rearrangement, sequence reads were collapsed and filtered. Productive Simpson clonality was computed per sample as the square root of Simpson's diversity index over productive rearrangements. TCRdb's version of the immuneACCESS table is confined to in-frame rearrangements and falls short of the full clone set. An unresolved V gene accounts for under half of the shortfall where checked; the remainder is of unknown origin. V and J calls and clone size are copied from that table; D and trimming were computed from the DNA. Recorded for this sample are about 420,000 clones; over 85% of them occurred a single time. The leading ten clones occupy approximately 0.92% of the sample.

The germline V gene (reference sequence) sets CDR1 to SGHNT and CDR2 to YYREEE. The CDR3 runs 15 amino acids, cysteine and phenylalanine included. Only the CDR3 DNA stays, 45 bases, in frame from base 1. V and J lose 5 bases and 0 bases, and a span of 13 bases separates them. One collaborating source in Seattle enrolled patients during active infection and followed them longitudinally through the course of disease. Collaborating institutions collected whole blood in K2EDTA tubes following their own protocols. For TCRbeta analysis, collaborator samples were shipped as frozen whole blood, as isolated PBMCs, or as DNA extracted from either sample type. Turning to this clone: It has no known antigen specificity. Base qualities were left out, and no much larger clone turns up one base away.

The V and J genes are TRBV5-4 and TRBJ2-3, with a weak D call of TRBD1 (6 bases match). This receptor was taken from a man aged 18 to 29 with COVID-19, enrolled during active disease. Sequencing input: peripheral blood. At the DNA level, the sequence is TGTGCCAGCAGACCTGGGGGCTTTAGCACAGATACGCAGTATTTT. Its translation reads: CASRPGGFSTDTQYF.